This passage covers 31 T cell receptor beta chains from one sample sequenced in a study of post-analysis software for immune sequencing data. Antigens for these TCRs are unknown. Findings and limits, study-wide: Five or six TRBV segments were significantly more frequent in patients than in controls. TRBV5-6, TRBV5-1 and TRBV20-1 were among these segments.

Unique molecular identifiers were built into the TCR beta cDNA libraries. TCRdb itself ran the PCR reads through MiXCR, one entry per CDR3 protein. The repertoire holds around 770,000 distinct CDR3 sequences, with more than 45% as singletons. Sequences were obtained from blood. These receptor sequences come from a girl between 10 and 17 years old with multiple sclerosis.

This clonotype was observed a handful of times. V is TRBV29-1 and J is TRBJ2-1, with TRBD2 identical over 13 bases. Germline CDR1 and CDR2: SQVTM and ANQGSEA. V shed 6 bases, J shed 10 bases, and the junction held 9 bases outside the gene matches. The CDR3 is made up of 14 amino acids. The CDR3 nucleotides read TGCAGCGTGGAACGGACTAGCGGGGGATCCGAGCAGTTCTTC. Protein product: CSVERTSGGSEQFF.

J is TRBJ2-3 and V is TRBV24-1; 9 positions match TRBD2. V dropped 2 bases and J dropped 4; count of bases not matched to a gene: 12. The CDR3 contains 18 residues. Germline V gene lookup returns CDR1 KGHDR and CDR2 SFDVKD. The CDR3 sequence is CATSDSAGREGRPDTQYF. The CDR3 coding sequence is TGTGCCACCAGTGATTCGGCCGGGCGGGAGGGCCGACCAGATACGCAGTATTTT.

V and J are TRBV29-1 and TRBJ2-7; 9 bases fit TRBD2. CDR1 SQVTM and CDR2 ANQGSEA come from the germline V gene. CDR3 length equals 13 residues. V gave up 5 bases and J gave up 2 bases; unmatched junction bases: 4. CDR3 sequence reads: CSVLGGRAYEQYF. The CDR3 DNA is TGCAGCGTTCTAGGCGGGAGGGCCTACGAGCAGTACTTC.

This clonotype was counted a few times. The chain carries TRBV6-2 or TRBV6-3 and TRBJ2-7; D remains ambiguous. The CDR3 loop spans 11 amino acids. The V gene lost 7 bases and the J gene lost 6 bases, with 10 bases spanning the gap. The germline V gene has CDR1 MNHEY and CDR2 SVGEGT. CDR3 region: CASTGNFEQYF. For the CDR3, the DNA is TGTGCCAGCACCGGCAACTTCGAGCAGTACTTC.

The rearrangement links TRBV28 to TRBJ2-7; D is unresolved. The J call may be in error: the DNA end matches TRBJ2-1 better. This CDR3 is 13 amino acids long. Germline V gene data show CDR1 as MDHEN and CDR2 as SYDVKM. The CDR3 coding sequence is TGTGCCAGCAGTTGGGTCCAGGATGTTGAGCAGTTCTTC. Amino acids: CASSWVQDVEQFF.

This chain connects TRBV27 to TRBJ2-7; 9 bases are shared with TRBD2. Germline trimming cut 3 bases from V and 5 bases from J; bases unmatched to any gene: 14. From germline, CDR1 is MNHEY and CDR2 SMNVEV (reference sequence). CDR3 length equals 17 residues. The CDR3, as DNA: TGTGCCAGCAGTTTTCTTGGTAGCGGGAGTATGCGCAACGAGCAGTACTTC. It yields the protein CASSFLGSGSMRNEQYF.

The chain combines TRBV12-3 or TRBV12-4 with TRBJ2-1; D may match TRBD1 or TRBD2 (6 bases each). V dropped 2 bases and J dropped 9 bases, with 8 bases sitting between them. This CDR3 has 12 residues. DNA of the CDR3: TGTGCCAGCAGTTTATGGGGGGCTGAGCAGTTCTTC. Translated, it gives CASSLWGAEQFF.

The rearrangement uses TRBV20-1 and TRBJ2-1, with 11 bases that match TRBD2. Germline CDR1 and CDR2: DFQATT and SNEGSKA (reference sequence). The CDR3 spans 15 residues. V lost 3 bases, J lost 6 bases, and 7 bases stayed unmatched. The CDR3 reads CSARALAGGSNEQFF. The DNA for the CDR3 is TGCAGTGCTAGGGCTTTAGCGGGAGGGTCCAATGAGCAGTTCTTC.

The gene calls are TRBV7-3 and TRBJ2-5, with 9 bases lining up with TRBD1. This CDR3 comprises 17 residues. V lost 0 bases to trimming and J lost 5 bases; unmatched junction nucleotides: 10. CDR1 and CDR2 (germline): SGHTA, FQGTGA. CDR3: CASSLTPPGQGGETQYF. CDR3 sequence (DNA): TGTGCCAGCAGCTTAACTCCACCGGGACAGGGAGGGGAGACCCAGTACTTC.

J is TRBJ1-5 and V is TRBV2, with D possibly being TRBD1 (5 bases). Per germline, CDR1 SNHLY and CDR2 FYNNEI. Trimming shortened V by 3 bases and J by 0 bases, and 12 bases separated the two germline ends. The CDR3 length is 16 residues. CDR3 residues: CASSDGTTPSNQPQHF. Written as DNA, the CDR3 is TGTGCCAGCAGTGACGGGACTACTCCTAGCAATCAGCCCCAGCATTTT.

The V call is TRBV20-1, the J call TRBJ2-1; maybe TRBD2 (6 bases). The V and J ends lost 1 base and 8 bases respectively, with 15 bases between them. Germline CDR1 DFQATT, CDR2 SNEGSKA (reference sequence). The CDR3 runs 14 residues. The CDR3 coding sequence is TGCAGTGCTAGAGCGGGAGCTTATCGCGATGAGCAGTTCTTC. Translating gives CSARAGAYRDEQFF.

V is TRBV7-9 and J is TRBJ1-2, with 7 bases that match TRBD1. V was clipped by 6 bases and J by 6 bases; unmatched bases: 10. The CDR3 covers 14 residues. Per germline, CDR1 SEHNR and CDR2 FQNEAQ (reference sequence). CDR3 DNA: TGTGCCAGCAGTCTGACAGGGTTGGGTCATGGCTACACCTTC. This codes for CASSLTGLGHGYTF.

V and J are TRBV20-1 and TRBJ2-7, with 9 bases aligning to TRBD1. Germline trimming cut 4 bases from V and 4 bases from J; bases unmatched to any gene: 11. The CDR3 extends over 15 amino acids. Germline values: CDR1 DFQATT, CDR2 SNEGSKA (reference sequence). For the CDR3, the DNA is TGCAGTGCTAATATACAGGGGGCCGCCCTTTACGAGCAGTACTTC. Translating gives CSANIQGAALYEQYF.

This clonotype has only a few counts. This chain joins TRBV20-1 and TRBJ1-5, with D perhaps TRBD1 (5 bases). Trimming removed 5 bases at V and 4 bases at J, with 9 bases between. Germline-derived CDR1 and CDR2 are DFQATT and SNEGSKA (reference sequence). CDR3 length: 12 residues. CDR3 in DNA: TGCAGTGCTCAGCAGGGAAATCAGCCCCAGCATTTT. Protein: CSAQQGNQPQHF.

This clonotype was counted a single time. V is TRBV6-5 and J is TRBJ2-3, with D tentatively TRBD2 (7 bases). Germline V gene sequence: CDR1 MNHEY, CDR2 SVGAGI. V lost 6 bases and J lost 4, with 17 bases in between. The CDR3 has 15 amino acids. The CDR3 DNA sequence: TGTGCCAGCAGCGGGAGCCAGGGGAGGGCAGATACGCAGTATTTT. Amino acid sequence: CASSGSQGRADTQYF.

This clonotype was counted only a few times. The rearrangement uses TRBV15 and TRBJ2-6; D may match TRBD1 or TRBD2 (5 bases each). V was shortened by 0 bases and J by 0 bases, with 24 bases between the two germline ends. This CDR3 has 22 residues. Germline V lookup: CDR1 LNHNV, CDR2 YYDKDF (reference sequence). The CDR3 sequence: CATSRDPKAPGRQFSGANVLTF. The DNA for the CDR3 is TGTGCCACCAGCAGAGACCCGAAAGCGCCGGGACGGCAATTCTCTGGGGCCAACGTCCTGACTTTC. The whole variable domain, filled in from reference TRBV15 and TRBJ2-6, reads DAMVIQNPRYQVTQFGKPVTLSCSQTLNHNVMYWYQQKSSQAPKLLFHYYDKDFNNEADTPDNFQSRRPNTSFCFLDIRSPGLGDTAMYLCATSRDPKAPGRQFSGANVLTFGAGSRLTVL.

V usage is TRBV4-1 and J usage is TRBJ2-7; 7 bases are a match to TRBD2. Gene TRBJ2-5 matches the end of the DNA better, so the J call may be wrong. Germline-derived CDR1 and CDR2 are MGHRA and YSYEKL. The CDR3 loop spans 16 amino acids. DNA for the CDR3: TGCGCCAGCAGCCAAGTCAAGGCGGGAGTGGGCGAGACCCAGTACTTC. It codes for CASSQVKAGVGETQYF.

The V call is TRBV12-3 or TRBV12-4, the J call TRBJ2-7; 14 bases agree with TRBD2. The CDR3 runs to 17 residues. Trimming took 5 bases from V and 4 from J; bases not matched to a gene: 10. CDR3 sequence (DNA): TGTGCCAGCAGTCTGGGGACTAGCGGGGGAATGATGTACGAGCAGTACTTC. This gives the protein CASSLGTSGGMMYEQYF.

This clonotype has more than one count but fewer than ten. CDR3 protein: CASSYSGLAGVPPLIGQFF. The CDR3 nucleotides read TGTGCCAGCAGTTACTCCGGACTAGCGGGAGTTCCCCCTCTAATTGGGCAGTTCTTC. This sequence joins TRBV6-5 and TRBJ2-1; 13 bases line up with TRBD2. CDR3 size: 19 residues. The germline gives CDR1 MNHEY, CDR2 SVGAGI. The V and J ends lost 0 bases and 12 bases, in that order; junction bases with no gene match: 17.

This clonotype has just a few counts. The J gene is TRBJ2-1, the V gene TRBV6-2 or TRBV6-3; D might be TRBD2 (5 bases). CDR3 length: 13 residues. Germline assignment: CDR1 MNHEY and CDR2 SVGEGT. V was shortened by 3 bases and J by 9 bases, with 12 bases between the two germline ends. As DNA, the CDR3 is TGTGCCAGCAGTTATGTAAGCGGAGGTGAGCAGTTCTTC. It translates to CASSYVSGGEQFF.

In its sample, this clonotype was seen many times. The chain uses TRBV24-1 and TRBJ2-1; no clear D. Germline lookup yields CDR1 KGHDR and CDR2 SFDVKD. This CDR3 spans 11 amino acids. V lost 6 bases and J 5 bases, leaving 4 bases between the germline ends. CDR3 bases: TGTGCCACCAGTAGGAACAATGAGCAGTTCTTC. Translation: CATSRNNEQFF.

This rearrangement joins TRBV7-9 to TRBJ2-3; 8 positions match TRBD2. This CDR3 has 16 amino acids. The V and J ends lost 6 bases and 4 bases, in that order; junction bases with no gene match: 12. Germline CDR1 SEHNR, CDR2 FQNEAQ (reference sequence). The CDR3 DNA is TGTGCCAGCAGTCCTCTAGCGGGTGTAATAGCAGATACGCAGTATTTT. Its translation is CASSPLAGVIADTQYF.

V is TRBV7-8 and J is TRBJ2-7, with a possible D match to TRBD1 (6 bases). Trimming left V 3 bases short and J 2 bases short, with 11 bases between. This CDR3 is built from 14 residues. Germline-derived CDR1 and CDR2 are SGHVS and FQNEAQ. The CDR3 loop reads CASSFRTDPYEQYF. In nucleotides, the CDR3 is TGTGCCAGCAGCTTTCGGACAGACCCCTACGAGCAGTACTTC.

V is TRBV6-6 and J is TRBJ1-2, with TRBD1 as a possible D gene (5 bases). Germline V gene lookup returns CDR1 MNHNY and CDR2 SVGAGI (reference sequence). The CDR3 is 12 amino acids. Trimming removed 6 bases at V and 4 bases at J, with 9 bases between. This chain's CDR3 is CASSQGTYGYTF. CDR3 sequence (DNA): TGTGCCAGCAGCCAGGGTACCTATGGCTACACCTTC.

The genes are TRBV27 and TRBJ2-7; 7 bases line up with TRBD1. The junction had 13 bases not matched to a gene; V was cut back by 8 bases and J by 3 bases. CDR3 size: 15 residues. In germline, CDR1 is MNHEY, CDR2 SMNVEV (reference sequence). The CDR3 loop is CASGLLGTELYEQYF. The CDR3 DNA reads as TGTGCCAGCGGACTCCTCGGGACAGAACTCTACGAGCAGTACTTC.

The chain couples TRBV9 to TRBJ2-7; 11 bases fit TRBD2. The germline V gene has CDR1 SGDLS and CDR2 YYNGEE. This CDR3 has 15 amino acids. V was pared by 4 bases and J by 3 bases, with 6 bases of the junction left unmatched. CDR3 amino acids: CASSPKGLADYEQYF. CDR3 nucleotides: TGTGCCAGCAGCCCTAAGGGACTAGCGGACTACGAGCAGTACTTC.

The rearrangement joins TRBV20-1 to TRBJ2-1; tentative D call: TRBD2 (5 bases). The J call may be mistaken, given a closer DNA end match to TRBJ2-7. CDR3 length: 14 amino acids. Germline-derived CDR1 and CDR2 are DFQATT and SNEGSKA (reference sequence). The CDR3 DNA reads as TGCAGTGCTAGGGCGTCTAGCTTGATCTACGAGCAGTACTTC. The encoded protein is CSARASSLIYEQYF.

The chain joins TRBV12-3 or TRBV12-4 to TRBJ2-1; D remains ambiguous. Trimming removed 2 bases from V and 0 bases from J, with 8 bases in between. The length of the CDR3 is 15 residues. CDR3 protein: CASSLRLTSYNEQFF. Written as DNA, the CDR3 is TGTGCCAGCAGTTTAAGGCTGACCTCCTACAATGAGCAGTTCTTC.

The chain uses TRBV7-9 and TRBJ2-1; possibly TRBD2 for D (6 bases). Trimming stripped 7 bases from V and 6 bases from J, with 16 bases between. Germline loops: CDR1 SEHNR, CDR2 FQNEAQ (reference sequence). This CDR3 is 14 amino acids long. CDR3 residues: CASIPAGLGNEQFF. The CDR3 bases are TGTGCCAGCATCCCAGCGGGTTTAGGCAATGAGCAGTTCTTC.

This clonotype has just a few counts. The chain recombines TRBV5-1 with TRBJ2-7, with D unresolved. CDR3 length: 15 residues. CDR1 and CDR2 from the germline V gene are SGHRS and YFSETQ. Deletions cut 3 bases from V and 2 bases from J, with 15 bases between. CDR3 loop: CASSSTSGKAYEQYF. CDR3 DNA: TGCGCCAGCAGCTCAACCTCCGGCAAGGCCTACGAGCAGTACTTC.

This clonotype was seen a handful of times. V usage is TRBV30 and J usage is TRBJ2-7; 10 nucleotides match TRBD1. This CDR3 contains 16 residues. Germline assignment: CDR1 GTSNPN and CDR2 SVGIG (reference sequence). The V segment lost 0 bases and the J segment 4 bases; nucleotides outside the gene matches: 9. This CDR3 is CAWSVTRRDRGYEQYF. The CDR3 DNA sequence: TGTGCCTGGAGTGTAACCCGCCGGGACAGGGGTTACGAGCAGTACTTC.